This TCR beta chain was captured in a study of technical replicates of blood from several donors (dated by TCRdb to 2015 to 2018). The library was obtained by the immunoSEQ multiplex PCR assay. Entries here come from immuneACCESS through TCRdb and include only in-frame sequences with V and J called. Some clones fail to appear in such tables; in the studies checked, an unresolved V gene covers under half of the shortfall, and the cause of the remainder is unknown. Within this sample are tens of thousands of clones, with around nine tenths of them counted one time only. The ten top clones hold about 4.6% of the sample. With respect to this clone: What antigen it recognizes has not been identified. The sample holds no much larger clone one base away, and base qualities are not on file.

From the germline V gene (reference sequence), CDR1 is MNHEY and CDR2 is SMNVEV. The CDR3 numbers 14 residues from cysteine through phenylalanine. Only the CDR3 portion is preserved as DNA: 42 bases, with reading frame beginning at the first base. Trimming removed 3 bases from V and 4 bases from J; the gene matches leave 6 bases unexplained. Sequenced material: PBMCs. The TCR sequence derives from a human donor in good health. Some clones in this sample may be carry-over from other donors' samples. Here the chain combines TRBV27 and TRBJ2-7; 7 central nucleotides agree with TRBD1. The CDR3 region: CASSFQGELYEQYF. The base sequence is TGTGCCAGCAGTTTTCAGGGGGAACTATACGAGCAGTACTTC.